This T cell receptor beta chain derives from a study of immune characterization of retroperitoneal liposarcoma (dated by TCRdb to between 2018 and 2021). The table lists this clonotype with many counts. Its antigen is not yet known. No qualities accompany the bases; no much larger clone lies one base away. Libraries came from PCR. Sequencing took place on a NextSeq 500. In TCRdb, the public reads were trimmed at Q25 with fastp and aligned with MiXCR, with productive beta chains retained. Here each entry gathers all rows of one CDR3 protein and keeps the most common genes and DNA. The sample records fewer than 20,000 distinct CDR3 sequences, approximately 35% of which are singletons. The ten largest clonotypes hold 6.5% to 9% of the sample. The germline V gene encodes CDR1 MNHEY and CDR2 SVGAGI. Trimming accounts for 2 bases at V and 7 bases at J, while the number of junction bases matched to no gene is 9. Inclusive of the bounding cysteine and phenylalanine, the CDR3 is 16 residues long. Just CDR3 DNA is preserved here, 48 bases in frame from base 1.

This chain joins TRBV6-5 to TRBJ2-1, with 9 middle bases fitting TRBD2. The clonotype was recovered from a male donor with retroperitoneal liposarcoma. Specimen: blood. Here is the DNA: TGTGCCAGCAGTTACCTAAGCGGGAGGCCCGGGAATGAGCAGTTCTTC. This codes for CASSYLSGRPGNEQFF.